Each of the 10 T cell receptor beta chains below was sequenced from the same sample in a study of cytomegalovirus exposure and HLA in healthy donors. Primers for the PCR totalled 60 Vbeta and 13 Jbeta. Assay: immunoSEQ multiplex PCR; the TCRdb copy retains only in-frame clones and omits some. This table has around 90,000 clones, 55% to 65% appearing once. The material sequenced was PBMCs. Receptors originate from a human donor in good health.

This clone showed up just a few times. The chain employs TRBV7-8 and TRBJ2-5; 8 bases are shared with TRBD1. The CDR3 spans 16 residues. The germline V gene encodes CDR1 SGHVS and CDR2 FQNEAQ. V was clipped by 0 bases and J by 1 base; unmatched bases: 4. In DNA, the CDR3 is TGTGCCAGCAGCTTAGCCGGGACAGGATTCCAAGAGACCCAGTACTTC. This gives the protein CASSLAGTGFQETQYF.

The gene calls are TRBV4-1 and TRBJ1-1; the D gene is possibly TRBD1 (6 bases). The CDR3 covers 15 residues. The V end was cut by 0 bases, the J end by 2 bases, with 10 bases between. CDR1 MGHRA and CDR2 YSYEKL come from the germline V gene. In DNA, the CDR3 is TGCGCCAGCAGCCAAGAGGCTGGGGGCAACACTGAAGCTTTCTTT. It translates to CASSQEAGGNTEAFF.

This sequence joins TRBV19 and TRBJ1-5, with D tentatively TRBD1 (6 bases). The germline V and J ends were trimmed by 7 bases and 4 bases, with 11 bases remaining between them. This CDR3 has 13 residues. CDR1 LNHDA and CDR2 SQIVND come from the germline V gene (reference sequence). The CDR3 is CASTGVGNQPQHF. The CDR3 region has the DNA TGTGCCAGTACAGGGGTCGGGAATCAGCCCCAGCATTTT.

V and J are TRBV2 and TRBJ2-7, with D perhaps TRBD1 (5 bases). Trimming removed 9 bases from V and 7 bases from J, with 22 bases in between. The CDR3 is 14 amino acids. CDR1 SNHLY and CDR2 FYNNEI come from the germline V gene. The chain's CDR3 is CASATGSPPGEQYF. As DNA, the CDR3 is TGTGCCAGTGCCACAGGCTCCCCTCCTGGGGAGCAGTACTTC.

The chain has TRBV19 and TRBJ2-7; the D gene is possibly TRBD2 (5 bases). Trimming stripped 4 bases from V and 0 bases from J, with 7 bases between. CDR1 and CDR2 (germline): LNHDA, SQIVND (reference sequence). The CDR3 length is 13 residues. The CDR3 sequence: CASSNRGSYEQYF. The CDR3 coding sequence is TGTGCCAGTAGTAATCGGGGCTCCTACGAGCAGTACTTC.

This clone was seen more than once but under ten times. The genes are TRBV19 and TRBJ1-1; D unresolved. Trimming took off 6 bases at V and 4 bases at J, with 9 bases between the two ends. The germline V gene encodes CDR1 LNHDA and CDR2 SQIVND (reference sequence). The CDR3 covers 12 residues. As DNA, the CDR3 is TGTGCCAGTAGGAGGGAGGGCACTGAAGCTTTCTTT. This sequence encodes CASRREGTEAFF.

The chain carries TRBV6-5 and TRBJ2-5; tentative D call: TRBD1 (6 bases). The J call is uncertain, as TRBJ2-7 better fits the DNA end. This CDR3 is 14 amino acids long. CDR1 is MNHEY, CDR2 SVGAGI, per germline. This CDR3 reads CASSYAGVYNEQYF. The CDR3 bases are TGTGCCAGCAGTTACGCAGGGGTCTACAACGAGCAGTACTTC.

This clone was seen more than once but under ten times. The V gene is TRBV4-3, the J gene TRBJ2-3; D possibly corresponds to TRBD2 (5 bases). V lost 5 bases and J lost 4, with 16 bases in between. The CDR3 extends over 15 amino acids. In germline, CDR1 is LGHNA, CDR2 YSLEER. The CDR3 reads CASSTRAGLPDTQYF. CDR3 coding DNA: TGCGCCAGCAGCACCCGGGCGGGCCTCCCAGATACGCAGTATTTT.

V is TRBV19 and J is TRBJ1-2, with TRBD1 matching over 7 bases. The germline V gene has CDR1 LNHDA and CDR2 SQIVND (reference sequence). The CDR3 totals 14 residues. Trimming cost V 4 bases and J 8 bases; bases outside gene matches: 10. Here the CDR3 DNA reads TGTGCCAGTAGTACAGGGGACAGCCCTAGGGGCTACACCTTC. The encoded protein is CASSTGDSPRGYTF.

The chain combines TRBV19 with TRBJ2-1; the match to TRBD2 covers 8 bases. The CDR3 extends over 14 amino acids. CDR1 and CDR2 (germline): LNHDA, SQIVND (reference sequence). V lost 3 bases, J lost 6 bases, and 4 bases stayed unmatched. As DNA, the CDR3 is TGTGCCAGTAGTATGGGACTAGAGGGCAATGAGCAGTTCTTC. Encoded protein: CASSMGLEGNEQFF.